Presented here are 12 T cell receptor beta chains from one specimen sequenced in a study of cytomegalovirus exposure and HLA in healthy donors. PCR was performed using 60 Vbeta and 13 Jbeta primers. Sequenced by immunoSEQ multiplex PCR; TCRdb stores in-frame clones only, minus some. In the table there are about 200,000 clones, 70% to 80% of which are singletons. Sequences were obtained from PBMCs. Receptors were obtained from a male donor in good health and CMV-seronegative.

The rearrangement links TRBV5-8 to TRBJ2-3, with D perhaps TRBD1 (6 bases). The germline CDR1 and CDR2 sequences are SGHTS and YDEGEE. The CDR3 loop spans 15 amino acids. V was clipped by 2 bases and J by 5 bases, with 15 bases between them. The CDR3 DNA reads as TGTGCCAGCAGCTTCACCGACAGGAGTAGAGATACGCAGTATTTT. Protein: CASSFTDRSRDTQYF.

There are a few counts of this clone. V usage is TRBV19 and J usage is TRBJ1-1, with D perhaps TRBD1 (5 bases). The CDR3 is made up of 15 amino acids. Germline loops: CDR1 LNHDA, CDR2 SQIVND (reference sequence). V dropped 10 bases and J dropped 3 bases, with 21 bases sitting between them. The CDR3 is CATHRGDVGDTEAFF. The CDR3 bases are TGTGCCACCCACCGGGGGGACGTGGGCGACACTGAAGCTTTCTTT.

This chain links TRBV11-2 with TRBJ1-1; TRBD1 might be the D (5 bases). The CDR3 is made up of 15 amino acids. Trimming pared 3 bases from V and 8 bases from J, leaving 19 bases between. CDR1 SGHAT and CDR2 FQNNGV come from the germline V gene. Written as DNA, the CDR3 is TGTGCCAGCAGCTTCATATTGGGGCCCAACATCGAAGCTTTCTTT. As protein: CASSFILGPNIEAFF. Full variable domain (missing parts from reference TRBV11-2 and TRBJ1-1): EAGVAQSPRYKIIEKRQSVAFWCNPISGHATLYWYQQILGQGPKLLIQFQNNGVVDDSQLPKDRFSAERLKGVDSTLKIQPAKLEDSAVYLCASSFILGPNIEAFFGQGTRLTVV.

The chain joins TRBV7-2 to TRBJ2-1; possibly TRBD2 for D (6 bases). The V end was cut by 1 base, the J end by 8 bases, with 12 bases between. Germline loops: CDR1 SGHTA, CDR2 FQGNSA. The CDR3 is made up of 14 amino acids. The CDR3 DNA is TGTGCCAGCAGCTTAGGCGGGAATGTGGATGAGCAGTTCTTC. It codes for CASSLGGNVDEQFF.

The gene calls are TRBV4-2 and TRBJ2-5; 9 nucleotides line up with TRBD2. Matching the DNA end better, TRBJ2-7 makes the J call doubtful. Germline assignment: CDR1 LGHNA and CDR2 YNFKEQ. This CDR3 has 20 amino acids. Written as DNA, the CDR3 is TGTGCCAGCAGCCAAGAGGGGGAACTAGCGGGTGCCCCTCTCTCCTACGAGCAGTACTTC. Its translation is CASSQEGELAGAPLSYEQYF.

This chain joins TRBV29-1 and TRBJ2-3; 9 bases are shared with TRBD2. This CDR3 has 16 residues. Germline loops: CDR1 SQVTM, CDR2 ANQGSEA. V trimming: 6 bases; J trimming: 2 bases; junction bases outside the gene matches: 12. The CDR3 is CSVTGLAAGDTDTQYF. CDR3 sequence (DNA): TGCAGCGTAACGGGACTAGCTGCCGGGGACACAGATACGCAGTATTTT.

The chain recombines TRBV18 with TRBJ2-1; 13 bases fit TRBD2. The V gene end was trimmed by 3 bases and the J gene end by 8 bases; junction bases not matched to a gene: 4. Per the germline V gene, CDR1 is KGHSH and CDR2 is LQKENI. This CDR3 contains 15 residues. CDR3 in amino acids: CASSPGLAGVHEQFF. CDR3 sequence (DNA): TGTGCCAGCTCACCCGGACTAGCGGGAGTCCATGAGCAGTTCTTC.

V usage is TRBV28 and J usage is TRBJ1-2; 8 bases agree with TRBD1. CDR3 length: 14 amino acids. Germline V gene data show CDR1 as MDHEN and CDR2 as SYDVKM. With V trimmed by 6 bases and J by 8 bases, 11 bases remained unmatched. CDR3 nucleotide sequence: TGTGCCAGCAGACCCACAGGGGGGGGGTTGGGCTACACCTTC. As protein: CASRPTGGGLGYTF.

The chain has TRBV5-4 and TRBJ1-4; 7 bases fit TRBD1. Germline V gene data show CDR1 as SGHNT and CDR2 as YYREEE (reference sequence). The CDR3 has 15 amino acids. V lost 2 bases and J lost 8; bases outside the gene matches: 9. The CDR3 bases are TGTGCCAGCAGCTTCCTAACCGGACAGGTAGAAAAACTGTTTTTT. Its translation: CASSFLTGQVEKLFF. Supplemented by reference TRBV5-4 and TRBJ1-4, the full variable domain reads ETGVTQSPTHLIKTRGQQVTLRCSSQSGHNTVSWYQQALGQGPQFIFQYYREEENGRGNFPPRFSGLQFPNYSSELNVNALELDDSALYLCASSFLTGQVEKLFFGSGTQLSVL.

This chain joins TRBV18 and TRBJ2-2; TRBD1 aligns across 10 bases. V dropped 4 bases and J dropped 2; count of bases not matched to a gene: 4. The germline V gene encodes CDR1 KGHSH and CDR2 LQKENI. This CDR3 comprises 16 residues. In DNA, the CDR3 is TGTGCCAGCTCACAGCGACAGGGGGCTAACACCGGGGAGCTGTTTTTT. Translation: CASSQRQGANTGELFF.

J is TRBJ2-5 and V is TRBV27, with a weak D call TRBD1 (6 bases). The DNA matches TRBJ2-7 better at its end, which makes the J call doubtful. Germline V gene lookup returns CDR1 MNHEY and CDR2 SMNVEV (reference sequence). The CDR3 consists of 14 residues. Written as DNA, the CDR3 is TGTGCCAGCAGTTTATTGGGGACACGCTACGAGCAGTACTTC. Its translation: CASSLLGTRYEQYF.

This clone was detected only a few times. The rearrangement links TRBV2 to TRBJ1-2; 7 nucleotides align to TRBD1. Per germline, CDR1 SNHLY and CDR2 FYNNEI. This CDR3 is 14 amino acids long. V dropped 6 bases and J dropped 2; count of bases not matched to a gene: 6. CDR3 region: CASRWDSSNYGYTF. For the CDR3, the DNA is TGTGCCAGCAGGTGGGACAGCTCAAACTATGGCTACACCTTC.